A single sample gave rise to the 20 T cell receptor beta chains below, sequenced in a study of blood T cell repertoires in COVID-19. Clones were sequenced by immunoSEQ multiplex PCR, and TCRdb holds only the in-frame ones, with some missing. The sample has approximately 70,000 clones; around 90% are singletons. The specimen was peripheral blood. The receptors here all came from a human donor in a cohort sampled during active COVID-19.

The gene calls are TRBV25-1 and TRBJ1-2, with 7 bases matching TRBD1. V dropped 2 bases and J dropped 8; count of bases not matched to a gene: 8. CDR3 length equals 14 residues. Germline lookup yields CDR1 MGHDK and CDR2 SYGVNS. CDR3 in DNA: TGTGCCAGCAGTGAACGGACAGGCCTAGAGGGCTACACCTTC. Amino acid sequence: CASSERTGLEGYTF.

This clone was seen only once. The chain carries TRBV9 and TRBJ1-1, with D maybe TRBD1 (5 bases). CDR3 length equals 14 residues. Trimming stripped 4 bases from V and 5 bases from J, with 15 bases between. Germline CDR1 reads SGDLS; CDR2 reads YYNGEE. The DNA for the CDR3 is TGTGCCAGCAGCCCCGTCATGGGGGGGACTGAAGCTTTCTTT. This translates into CASSPVMGGTEAFF.

The chain recombines TRBV6-1 with TRBJ1-6; maybe TRBD1 (5 bases). The CDR3 loop spans 16 amino acids. Looked up from germline, CDR1 is MNHNS and CDR2 is SASEGT. The ends were cut back, 1 base at V and 1 base at J, with 8 bases in the middle. CDR3 sequence (DNA): TGTGCCAGCAGTGAAGATAGGGGATCCTATAATTCACCCCTCCACTTT. Amino acid sequence: CASSEDRGSYNSPLHF.

The chain joins TRBV19 to TRBJ1-5; 12 bases map to TRBD1. The CDR3 loop spans 16 amino acids. Trimming at V came to 7 bases and at J to 7 bases, leaving 11 bases not matched to a gene. The germline V gene encodes CDR1 LNHDA and CDR2 SQIVND (reference sequence). The CDR3 is CASTFSRDRGPQPQHF. The DNA of the CDR3 is TGTGCCAGTACCTTCTCCCGGGACAGGGGGCCGCAGCCCCAGCATTTT. The full variable domain, rest sourced from reference TRBV19 and TRBJ1-5, is DGGITQSPKYLFRKEGQNVTLSCEQNLNHDAMYWYRQDPGQGLRLIYYSQIVNDFQKGDIAEGYSVSREKKESFPLTVTSAQKNPTAFYLCASTFSRDRGPQPQHFGDGTRLSIL.

The chain combines TRBV27 with TRBJ1-2, with a tentative D call TRBD1 (5 bases). Trimming took 3 bases from V and 8 from J, leaving 22 bases between them. This CDR3 comprises 16 residues. Germline-derived CDR1 and CDR2 are MNHEY and SMNVEV (reference sequence). The CDR3: CASSFFASGHARGYTF. The CDR3 bases are TGTGCCAGCAGTTTTTTCGCCTCAGGACACGCAAGAGGCTACACCTTC.

The chain has TRBV2 and TRBJ1-6, with D perhaps TRBD1 (6 bases). V lost 2 bases, J lost 12 bases, and 17 bases lay in between. Germline CDR1 reads SNHLY; CDR2 reads FYNNEI. The CDR3 spans 15 residues. The CDR3 protein is CASSERLRGEGPLHF. The CDR3 coding sequence is TGTGCCAGCAGTGAAAGATTGAGGGGGGAGGGACCCCTCCACTTT. The variable domain in full, completed from reference TRBV2 and TRBJ1-6, reads EPEVTQTPSHQVTQMGQEVILRCVPISNHLYFYWYRQILGQKVEFLVSFYNNEISEKSEIFDDQFSVERPDGSNFTLKIRSTKLEDSAMYFCASSERLRGEGPLHFGNGTRLTVT.

V is TRBV12-2 and J is TRBJ1-2. TRBV12-2 is a documented pseudogene. The CDR3 runs 18 residues. This chain's CDR3 is CASRSFQAGTDSNYGYTF. CDR3 sequence (DNA): TGTGCAAGTCGCTCATTCCAAGCGGGCACAGACTCTAACTATGGCTACACCTTC.

This clone came up once. This chain joins TRBV27 and TRBJ1-1; D might be TRBD1 (5 bases). V was cut by 5 bases and J by 5 bases, with 15 bases left in between. Per the germline V gene, CDR1 is MNHEY and CDR2 is SMNVEV (reference sequence). The CDR3 sequence is 14 residues long. The DNA for the CDR3 is TGTGCCAGCAGTCGCGGGGCGATGGGGACTGAAGCTTTCTTT. Protein: CASSRGAMGTEAFF.

This chain connects TRBV19 to TRBJ2-7; 8 nucleotides agree with TRBD2. CDR3 size: 20 residues. Germline assignment: CDR1 LNHDA and CDR2 SQIVND (reference sequence). V shed 2 bases and J 0 bases; nucleotides not matched to a gene: 18. The CDR3, as DNA: TGTGCCAGTAGTATAATAGCGGGATCCAGCGGGGGACTGCGCTCCTACGAGCAGTACTTC. Amino acid sequence: CASSIIAGSSGGLRSYEQYF.

In DNA, the CDR3 is TGTGCCAGCATCACAGGGGGATATAAGGGCACTGAAGCTTTCTTT. Protein product: CASITGGYKGTEAFF. The chain recombines TRBV2 with TRBJ1-1; 8 nucleotides line up with TRBD1. Germline trimming cut 7 bases from V and 4 bases from J; bases unmatched to any gene: 11. Germline lookup yields CDR1 SNHLY and CDR2 FYNNEI. The CDR3 extends over 15 amino acids.

The CDR3 sequence is CASSQILQGAHEQYF. The CDR3 region has the DNA TGCGCCAGCAGCCAAATTCTACAGGGGGCCCACGAGCAGTACTTC. The V and J genes are TRBV5-1 and TRBJ2-7, with TRBD1 matching over 9 bases. V dropped 4 bases and J dropped 5; count of bases not matched to a gene: 10. CDR3 length: 15 residues. CDR1 and CDR2 from the germline V gene are SGHRS and YFSETQ.

This clone was found once. The CDR3 protein is CSGDEGGGYTF. In DNA form, the CDR3 reads TGCAGCGGGGACGAGGGGGGTGGCTACACCTTC. The chain couples TRBV29-1 to TRBJ1-2, with D perhaps TRBD1 (6 bases). This CDR3 is built from 11 residues. The germline gives CDR1 SQVTM, CDR2 ANQGSEA. Trimming pared 7 bases from V and 7 bases from J, leaving 13 bases between.

This clone was seen only a few times. The rearrangement links TRBV2 to TRBJ2-2, with a tentative D call TRBD1 (5 bases). The CDR3 runs to 15 residues. V was shortened by 5 bases and J by 0 bases, with 10 bases between the two germline ends. Looked up from germline, CDR1 is SNHLY and CDR2 is FYNNEI. CDR3 amino acids: CASSRTRTNTGELFF. CDR3 in DNA: TGTGCCAGCAGTCGGACAAGAACGAACACCGGGGAGCTGTTTTTT.

V is TRBV2 and J is TRBJ2-7, with 9 nucleotides matching TRBD1. This CDR3 is 13 amino acids long. Looked up from germline, CDR1 is SNHLY and CDR2 is FYNNEI. The V segment lost 8 bases and the J segment 7 bases; nucleotides outside the gene matches: 9. The CDR3 DNA follows: TGTGCCAGCCGACGGGACAGGGAGGGGGAGCAGTACTTC. This sequence encodes CASRRDREGEQYF.

This chain joins TRBV27 and TRBJ1-1; 8 bases map to TRBD1. After removal of 7 bases from V and 5 bases from J, the junction contained 6 bases not matched to a gene. This CDR3 is 13 amino acids long. The V gene's germline CDR1 is MNHEY and CDR2 SMNVEV (reference sequence). CDR3: CASTGQGGTEAFF. The CDR3 DNA reads TGTGCCAGCACCGGACAGGGAGGTACTGAAGCTTTCTTT.

The CDR3 spells CASSFGAGDQPQHF. CDR3 coding DNA: TGTGCCAGCAGCTTTGGGGCAGGGGATCAGCCCCAGCATTTT. The V call is TRBV5-6, the J call TRBJ1-5, with D perhaps matching TRBD1 (6 bases). Trimming pared 2 bases from V and 5 bases from J, leaving 11 bases between. Germline V CDR1 and CDR2: SGHDT, YYEEEE. CDR3 length: 14 residues.

CDR3 sequence (DNA): TGTGCCAGCAGCCTTGCGTTTTGCTATGGCTACACCTTC. This translates into CASSLAFCYGYTF. The V gene is TRBV21-1, the J gene TRBJ1-2. TRBV21-1 is a pseudogene. The CDR3 is made up of 13 amino acids.

This clone was counted once. The CDR3 sequence is CASSQEEPRVNTEAFF. The CDR3 bases are TGTGCCAGCAGCCAAGAAGAGCCCAGGGTGAACACTGAAGCTTTCTTT. This rearrangement joins TRBV14 to TRBJ1-1; possible D gene TRBD1, 5 bases. Germline V gene lookup returns CDR1 SGHDN and CDR2 FVKESK. V was trimmed by 0 bases and J by 0 bases, leaving 11 bases between them. The length of the CDR3 is 16 residues. Variable domain in full (rest from reference TRBV14 and TRBJ1-1): EAGVTQFPSHSVIEKGQTVTLRCDPISGHDNLYWYRRVMGKEIKFLLHFVKESKQDESGMPNNRFLAERTGGTYSTLKVQPAELEDSGVYFCASSQEEPRVNTEAFFGQGTRLTVV.

The V call is TRBV12-3 or TRBV12-4, the J call TRBJ1-4; D is unresolved. The V gene lost 4 bases and the J gene lost 5 bases, with 8 bases spanning the gap. The CDR3 covers 13 residues. CDR3 sequence reads: CASSWRENEKLFF. As DNA, the CDR3 is TGTGCCAGCAGTTGGCGGGAGAATGAAAAACTGTTTTTT.

V is TRBV6-2 or TRBV6-3 and J is TRBJ1-1; the D gene is possibly TRBD1 (5 bases). The CDR3 contains 13 residues. Trimming took 3 bases from V and 11 from J, leaving 16 bases between them. The germline V gene encodes CDR1 MNHEY and CDR2 SVGEGT. The CDR3 here is CASSYAGDLGAFF. The CDR3 bases are TGTGCCAGCAGTTATGCGGGGGACCTCGGGGCTTTCTTT.